The 11 T cell receptor beta chains given below trace back to one sample, sequenced in a study of cytomegalovirus exposure and HLA in healthy donors. 13 Jbeta primers and 60 Vbeta primers were used for the PCR. Sequencing was performed with immunoSEQ multiplex PCR; in TCRdb, only in-frame clones are kept and a portion is missing. The table records roughly 190,000 clones, about four fifths of them present only once. Material: PBMCs. These TCRs come from a female donor in good health and CMV-seronegative.

As to this clone: The germline gene is not matched at one end of the junction; a read error may be the cause. The rearrangement links TRBV7-9 to TRBJ1-1; tentatively, D is TRBD1 (6 bases). The CDR3 contains 13 residues. Germline-derived CDR1 and CDR2 are SEHNR and FQNEAQ (reference sequence). CDR3 amino acids: CPRGGRIKTEAFF. The CDR3 DNA follows: TGCCCCCGGGGGGGGCGCATAAAGACTGAAGCTTTCTTT.

The chain recombines TRBV6-5 with TRBJ1-1; a possible D gene is TRBD1 (6 bases). V was shortened by 2 bases and J by 6 bases, with 13 bases between the two germline ends. Germline CDR1 is MNHEY and CDR2 is SVGAGI. This CDR3 region has 14 residues. CDR3 nucleotide sequence: TGTGCCAGCAGTTACGCGTATGAGGGGGCTGAAGCTTTCTTT. Translation: CASSYAYEGAEAFF.

The V gene is TRBV9, the J gene TRBJ2-3, with D maybe TRBD2 (7 bases). V dropped 0 bases and J dropped 6 bases, with 11 bases sitting between them. The CDR3 length is 14 residues. The V gene's germline CDR1 is SGDLS and CDR2 YYNGEE. The CDR3: CASSVGGGADTQYF. The CDR3 DNA reads as TGTGCCAGCAGCGTAGGAGGGGGGGCCGATACGCAGTATTTT. The variable domain in full, completed from reference TRBV9 and TRBJ2-3, reads DSGVTQTPKHLITATGQRVTLRCSPRSGDLSVYWYQQSLDQGLQFLIQYYNGEERAKGNILERFSAQQFPDLHSELNLSSLELGDSALYFCASSVGGGADTQYFGPGTRLTVL.

The V gene is TRBV5-4, the J gene TRBJ2-1, with D hard to call. Germline V gene lookup returns CDR1 SGHNT and CDR2 YYREEE (reference sequence). The CDR3 covers 17 residues. Trimming stripped 4 bases from V and 6 bases from J, with 23 bases between. The CDR3 region has the DNA TGTGCCAGCAGCGTGGGGTTGGGTGGTAGAAGCGCCAATGAGCAGTTCTTC. This encodes CASSVGLGGRSANEQFF.

This clone was counted between two and nine times. The chain carries TRBV30 and TRBJ2-5; possibly TRBD2 for D (5 bases). The CDR3 sequence is 13 residues long. Trimming shortened V by 2 bases and J by 5 bases, and 12 bases separated the two germline ends. Germline V gene lookup returns CDR1 GTSNPN and CDR2 SVGIG (reference sequence). This CDR3 is CAWSRREQETQYF. The CDR3 DNA reads as TGTGCCTGGAGTCGACGGGAACAGGAGACCCAGTACTTC.

The chain carries TRBV5-4 and TRBJ2-5; 7 positions match TRBD1. The last part of the DNA fits TRBJ2-7 better; the J call may be wrong. CDR3 length: 15 residues. CDR1 is SGHNT and CDR2 is YYREEE in the germline V gene (reference sequence). The chain's CDR3 is CASSRTPSGGYEQYF. The CDR3 nucleotides read TGTGCCAGCTCCCGGACCCCATCAGGGGGCTACGAGCAGTACTTC.

This clone was picked up a small number of times. J is TRBJ2-7 and V is TRBV5-5, with D perhaps matching TRBD2 (6 bases). In germline, CDR1 is SGHKS, CDR2 YYEKEE (reference sequence). The CDR3 spans 14 residues. Trimming removed 4 bases at V and 7 bases at J, with 18 bases between. The CDR3 protein is CASSPRLDRGEQYF. CDR3 nucleotides: TGTGCCAGCAGCCCCCGACTAGACCGGGGGGAGCAGTACTTC.

This clone was seen more than once but under ten times. This sequence joins TRBV6-5 and TRBJ1-1; a weak D match, TRBD1 (5 bases). CDR1 and CDR2 from the germline V gene are MNHEY and SVGAGI. V was pared by 6 bases and J by 0 bases, with 14 bases between. The CDR3 runs to 15 residues. The CDR3 coding sequence is TGTGCCAGCAGACTACGCAGGGCGGTGAACACTGAAGCTTTCTTT. This gives the protein CASRLRRAVNTEAFF.

The sample holds a few counts of this clone. The J gene is TRBJ2-6, the V gene TRBV5-1; weak D call: TRBD2 (6 bases). Germline loops: CDR1 SGHRS, CDR2 YFSETQ. The CDR3 extends over 16 amino acids. Trimming removed 1 base at V and 2 bases at J, with 10 bases between. In DNA form, the CDR3 reads TGCGCCAGCAGCTTGTTTGGGGGGACTGGGGCCAACGTCCTGACTTTC. Translating it yields CASSLFGGTGANVLTF.

In its sample, this clone was seen a few times. The rearrangement joins TRBV2 to TRBJ2-7; no clear D. Germline V lookup: CDR1 SNHLY, CDR2 FYNNEI. The CDR3 length is 12 residues. Trimming cost V 8 bases and J 3 bases, with 11 bases left between them. The CDR3 coding sequence is TGTGCCAGCGGAAGGCTAGTCTACGAGCAGTACTTC. The encoded protein is CASGRLVYEQYF.

V and J are TRBV30 and TRBJ2-3; 10 positions match TRBD2. V shed 1 base and J 1 base; nucleotides not matched to a gene: 8. Germline V gene lookup returns CDR1 GTSNPN and CDR2 SVGIG (reference sequence). This CDR3 is built from 17 residues. This chain's CDR3 is CAWSGTSGGWGTDTQYF. The CDR3 nucleotides read TGTGCCTGGAGTGGGACTAGCGGAGGTTGGGGCACAGATACGCAGTATTTT.